This TCR beta chain appears in the sequencing data of a study of shared clonotypes between healthy human individuals. Whole-study context: Plates per donor: three CD4 naive, three CD4 memory, two CD8 naive, one CD8 memory. Findings of the study overall: Roughly 5% of naive CD4 clonotypes were shared across a handful of donors.

Assay: immunoSEQ multiplex PCR; the TCRdb copy retains only in-frame clones and omits some. Altogether some 200,000 clones are present, 60% to 80% being singletons, with the ten largest covering 8.5% to 14%. As concerns this clone: What it binds is not known.

There are 16 residues in the CDR3. Germline CDR1 is SGHRS and CDR2 is YFSETQ. V lost 0 bases and J 4 bases, leaving 17 bases between the germline ends. The J gene is TRBJ2-7, the V gene TRBV5-1; D is tentatively TRBD1 or TRBD2 (6 bases each). The material sequenced was memory CD4+ T cells sorted from blood. The subset here: CD45RA-negative fraction. This clonotype was obtained from a man aged 30 to 45 in good health. This CDR3 reads CASSLDSGGGRYEQYF. The CDR3 nucleotides read TGCGCCAGCAGCTTGGACTCCGGAGGGGGACGTTACGAGCAGTACTTC.